This TCR beta chain comes out of a study of blood T cell repertoires in COVID-19. Study overall: Spain, Italy and the United States supplied samples that represented acute and convalescent COVID-19. T cells, B-cell-depleted T cells, or PBMCs provided the cDNA or gDNA that served as material.

Source study methods: Counts of nucleated cells, estimated from reference gene primer amplification, were obtained. Assay: immunoSEQ multiplex PCR; the TCRdb copy retains only in-frame clones and omits some. That table supplies the V and J calls and clone size; D and trimming were determined from the DNA. The table records roughly 100,000 clones, around nine tenths of them present only once. The germline CDR1 and CDR2 sequences are MNHEY and SVGAGI. The CDR3 consists of 14 residues. V shed 0 bases and J shed 0 bases, with 4 bases lying between them. The chain has TRBV6-5 and TRBJ2-3; D is undetermined. The receptor comes from a man aged 50-59 years with active COVID-19. Material: peripheral blood. CDR3 sequence reads: CASSYSSSTDTQYF. CDR3 bases: TGTGCCAGCAGTTACTCAAGCAGCACAGATACGCAGTATTTT.